The 2 T cell receptor beta chains in this list originate from one sample, sequenced in a study of cytomegalovirus exposure and HLA in healthy donors. A multiplex PCR was run with 60 Vbeta primers and 13 Jbeta primers. Here immunoSEQ multiplex PCR was the method, and the copy in TCRdb shows in-frame clones only, minus some. The table shows some 110,000 clones, with 12% to 15% occurring only once. Material: PBMCs. The receptor set was obtained from a female donor in good health and CMV-seronegative.

The chain employs TRBV6-6 and TRBJ1-1; D not certain. Germline CDR1 and CDR2: MNHNY and SVGAGI (reference sequence). The CDR3 loop spans 14 amino acids. V dropped 6 bases and J dropped 4 bases, with 15 bases sitting between them. The CDR3 DNA reads as TGTGCCAGCAGCCCTCCGAGGGATGGCACTGAAGCTTTCTTT. It translates to CASSPPRDGTEAFF.

On this clone: In the same sample, other DNA sequences code for this CDR3. The chain is built from TRBV27 and TRBJ2-1; 9 bases fit TRBD2. J was trimmed by 4 bases and V by 2 bases; bases with no gene match: 0. Germline CDR1 and CDR2: MNHEY and SMNVEV (reference sequence). The CDR3 length is 14 residues. The CDR3 reads CASSLLAGYNEQFF. The CDR3 bases are TGTGCCAGCAGTTTACTAGCGGGGTACAATGAGCAGTTCTTC.